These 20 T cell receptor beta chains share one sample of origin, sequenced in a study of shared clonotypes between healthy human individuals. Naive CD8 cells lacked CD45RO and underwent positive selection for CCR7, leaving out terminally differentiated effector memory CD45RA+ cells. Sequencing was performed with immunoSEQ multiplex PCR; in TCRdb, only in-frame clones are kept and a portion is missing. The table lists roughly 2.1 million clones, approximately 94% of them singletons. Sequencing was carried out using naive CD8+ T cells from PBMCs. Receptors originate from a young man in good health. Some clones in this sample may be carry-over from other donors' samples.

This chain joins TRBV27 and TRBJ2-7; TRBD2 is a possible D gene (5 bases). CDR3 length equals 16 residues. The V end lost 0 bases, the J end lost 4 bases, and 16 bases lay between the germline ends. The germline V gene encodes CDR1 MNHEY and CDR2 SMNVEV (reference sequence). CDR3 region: CASSLSPGKGSYEQYF. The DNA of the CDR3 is TGTGCCAGCAGTTTATCTCCCGGGAAAGGATCTTACGAGCAGTACTTC.

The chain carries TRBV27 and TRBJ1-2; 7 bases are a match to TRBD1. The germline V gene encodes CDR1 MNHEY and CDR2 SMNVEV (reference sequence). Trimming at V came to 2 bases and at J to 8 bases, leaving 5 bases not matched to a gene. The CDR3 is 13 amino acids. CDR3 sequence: CASSLTGADGYTF. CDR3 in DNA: TGTGCCAGCAGTTTAACAGGGGCCGACGGCTACACCTTC.

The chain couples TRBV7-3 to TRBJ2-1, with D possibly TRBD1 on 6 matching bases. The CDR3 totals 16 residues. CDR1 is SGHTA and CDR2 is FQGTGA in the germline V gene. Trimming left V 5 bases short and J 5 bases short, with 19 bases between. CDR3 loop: CASSMGAGARHNEQFF. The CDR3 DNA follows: TGTGCCAGCAGCATGGGGGCAGGGGCGCGCCACAATGAGCAGTTCTTC. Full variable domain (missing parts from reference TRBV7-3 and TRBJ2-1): GAGVSQTPSNKVTEKGKYVELRCDPISGHTALYWYRQSLGQGPEFLIYFQGTGAADDSGLPNDRFFAVRPEGSVSTLKIQRTERGDSAVYLCASSMGAGARHNEQFFGPGTRLTVL.

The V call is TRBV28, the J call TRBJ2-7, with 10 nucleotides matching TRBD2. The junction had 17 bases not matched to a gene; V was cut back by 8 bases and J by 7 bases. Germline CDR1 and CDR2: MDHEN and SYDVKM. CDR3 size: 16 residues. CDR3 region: CASAALAGEGVSEQYF. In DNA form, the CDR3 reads TGTGCCAGCGCCGCCCTAGCGGGAGAGGGGGTCTCTGAGCAGTACTTC.

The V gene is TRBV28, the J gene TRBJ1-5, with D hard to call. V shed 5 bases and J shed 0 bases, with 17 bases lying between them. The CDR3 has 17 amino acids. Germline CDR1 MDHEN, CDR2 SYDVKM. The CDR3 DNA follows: TGTGCCAGCAGTCCCCGTGGGAGGGCACTTAGCAATCAGCCCCAGCATTTT. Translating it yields CASSPRGRALSNQPQHF.

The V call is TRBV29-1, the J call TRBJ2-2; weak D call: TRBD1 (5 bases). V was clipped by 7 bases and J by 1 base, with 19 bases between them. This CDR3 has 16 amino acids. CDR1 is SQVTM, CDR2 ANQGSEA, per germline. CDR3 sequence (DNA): TGCAGCGCAAACTATCCCGGACACGGGAACACCGGGGAGCTGTTTTTT. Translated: CSANYPGHGNTGELFF.

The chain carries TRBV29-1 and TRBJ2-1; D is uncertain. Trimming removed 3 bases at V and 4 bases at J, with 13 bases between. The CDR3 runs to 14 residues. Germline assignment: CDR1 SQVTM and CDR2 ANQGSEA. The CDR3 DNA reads TGCAGCGTTGAGGCTAATACAGTATACAATGAGCAGTTCTTC. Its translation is CSVEANTVYNEQFF.

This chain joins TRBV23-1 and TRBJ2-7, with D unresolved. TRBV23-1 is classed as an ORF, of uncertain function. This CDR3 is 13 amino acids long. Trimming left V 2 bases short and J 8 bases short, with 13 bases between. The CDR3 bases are TGCGCCAGCAGTCAAACCCACTGGTTCCAGCAGTACTTC. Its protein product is CASSQTHWFQQYF.

The CDR3: CASSITVRGELFF. In DNA form, the CDR3 reads TGTGCCAGTAGTATAACCGTCCGGGGGGAGCTGTTTTTT. The rearrangement links TRBV19 to TRBJ2-2; D gene unclear. The CDR3 covers 13 residues. Germline lookup yields CDR1 LNHDA and CDR2 SQIVND (reference sequence). V dropped 2 bases and J dropped 8 bases, with 9 bases sitting between them.

CDR3 sequence: CASSHLGRLAEYNEQFF. Written as DNA, the CDR3 is TGCGCCAGCAGCCACCTAGGTCGGCTAGCGGAATACAATGAGCAGTTCTTC. V is TRBV4-1 and J is TRBJ2-1, with 7 nucleotides matching TRBD2. Germline CDR1 and CDR2: MGHRA and YSYEKL. The CDR3 is 17 residues long. Losses at the gene ends were 3 bases for V and 4 bases for J; bases not matched to a gene: 12.

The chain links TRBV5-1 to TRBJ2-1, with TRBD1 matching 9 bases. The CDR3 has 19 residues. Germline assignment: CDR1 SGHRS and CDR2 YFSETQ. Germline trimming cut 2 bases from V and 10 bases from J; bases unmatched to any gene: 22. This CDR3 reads CASSFPGQGASSMLMEQFF. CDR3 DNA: TGCGCCAGCAGCTTTCCGGGACAGGGAGCGTCCTCCATGCTCATGGAGCAGTTCTTC.

The CDR3 protein is CASRWTGGLEAFF. DNA for the CDR3: TGTGCCAGCAGGTGGACAGGGGGTCTTGAAGCTTTCTTT. This sequence joins TRBV28 and TRBJ1-1, with 10 bases aligning to TRBD1. Germline lookup yields CDR1 MDHEN and CDR2 SYDVKM. The CDR3 is 13 amino acids. The V gene end was trimmed by 6 bases and the J gene end by 7 bases; junction bases not matched to a gene: 5. The whole variable domain, remainder taken from reference TRBV28 and TRBJ1-1, is DVKVTQSSRYLVKRTGEKVFLECVQDMDHENMFWYRQDPGLGLRLIYFSYDVKMKEKGDIPEGYSVSREKKERFSLILESASTNQTSMYLCASRWTGGLEAFFGQGTRLTVV.

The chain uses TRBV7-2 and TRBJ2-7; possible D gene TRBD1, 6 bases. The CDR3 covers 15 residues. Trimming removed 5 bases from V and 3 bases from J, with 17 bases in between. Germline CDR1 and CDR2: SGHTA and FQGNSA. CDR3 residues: CASSPQWDNYYEQYF. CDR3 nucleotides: TGTGCCAGCAGCCCGCAATGGGACAACTACTACGAGCAGTACTTC.

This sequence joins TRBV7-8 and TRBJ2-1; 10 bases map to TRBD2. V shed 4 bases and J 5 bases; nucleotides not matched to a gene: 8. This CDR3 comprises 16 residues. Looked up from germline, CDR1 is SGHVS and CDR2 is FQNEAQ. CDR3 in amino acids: CASSSDRTSGNNEQFF. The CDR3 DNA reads TGTGCCAGCAGCTCAGATCGGACTAGCGGAAACAATGAGCAGTTCTTC.

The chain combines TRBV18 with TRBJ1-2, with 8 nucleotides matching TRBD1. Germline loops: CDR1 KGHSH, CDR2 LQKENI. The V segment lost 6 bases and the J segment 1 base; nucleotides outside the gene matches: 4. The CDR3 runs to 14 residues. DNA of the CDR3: TGTGCCAGCTCCTCGGACAGGGATAACTATGGCTACACCTTC. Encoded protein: CASSSDRDNYGYTF.

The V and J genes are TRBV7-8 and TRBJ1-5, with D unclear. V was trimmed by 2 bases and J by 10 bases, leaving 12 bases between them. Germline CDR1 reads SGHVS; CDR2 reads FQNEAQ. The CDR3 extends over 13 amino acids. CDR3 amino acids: CASSLTGRNPQHF. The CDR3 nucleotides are TGTGCCAGCAGCTTAACCGGACGTAACCCCCAGCATTTT.

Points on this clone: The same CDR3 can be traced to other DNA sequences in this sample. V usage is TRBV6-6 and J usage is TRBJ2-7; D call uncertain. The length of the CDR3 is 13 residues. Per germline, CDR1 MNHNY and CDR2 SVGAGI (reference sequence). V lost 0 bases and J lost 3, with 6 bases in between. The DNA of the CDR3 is TGTGCCAGCAGTTACTCAGCTTTCTACGAGCAGTACTTC. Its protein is CASSYSAFYEQYF.

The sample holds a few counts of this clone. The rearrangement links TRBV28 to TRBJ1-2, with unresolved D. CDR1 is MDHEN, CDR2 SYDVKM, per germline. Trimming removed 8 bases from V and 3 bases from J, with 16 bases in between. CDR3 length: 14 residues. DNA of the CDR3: TGTGCCAGCTCCCTTCTGCTCCTGGACTATGGCTACACCTTC. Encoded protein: CASSLLLLDYGYTF.

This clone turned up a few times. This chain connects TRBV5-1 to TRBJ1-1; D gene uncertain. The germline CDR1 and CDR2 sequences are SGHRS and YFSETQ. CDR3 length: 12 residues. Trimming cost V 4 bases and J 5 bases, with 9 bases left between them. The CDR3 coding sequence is TGCGCCAGCAGCGTGGAGAGGACTGAAGCTTTCTTT. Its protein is CASSVERTEAFF. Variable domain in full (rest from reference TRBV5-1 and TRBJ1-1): KAGVTQTPRYLIKTRGQQVTLSCSPISGHRSVSWYQQTPGQGLQFLFEYFSETQRNKGNFPGRFSGRQFSNSRSEMNVSTLELGDSALYLCASSVERTEAFFGQGTRLTVV.

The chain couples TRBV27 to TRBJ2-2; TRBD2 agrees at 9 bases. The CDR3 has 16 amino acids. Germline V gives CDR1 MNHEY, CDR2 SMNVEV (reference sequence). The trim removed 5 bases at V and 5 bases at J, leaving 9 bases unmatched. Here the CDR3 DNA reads TGTGCCAGCAGTCCTATGACTAGCGGAGCTACCGGGGAGCTGTTTTTT. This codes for CASSPMTSGATGELFF.